These 32 T cell receptor beta chains were all obtained from the same sample, sequenced in a study of early T cells in non-severe SARS-CoV-2 infection. One entry per CDR3 protein, called by TCRdb with MiXCR from the 5' RACE reads. Among some 53,000 distinct CDR3 sequences, just over 8% were seen once, and the ten largest hold 8.5% to 10%. Sequencing input: whole blood. These receptors all come from an adult who was a healthcare worker with PCR-confirmed SARS-CoV-2 infection or an uninfected control (not recorded which).

This clonotype was counted ten times or more. This sequence joins TRBV9 and TRBJ2-3; TRBD2 might be the D (6 bases). Germline V gene sequence: CDR1 SGDLS, CDR2 YYNGEE. The CDR3 consists of 15 residues. Trimming took off 2 bases at V and 0 bases at J, with 10 bases between the two ends. The CDR3 here is CASSVTGTSTDTQYF. The DNA for the CDR3 is TGTGCCAGCAGCGTTACCGGGACTAGCACAGATACGCAGTATTTT.

The chain combines TRBV24-1 with TRBJ1-2; no reliable D call. Germline CDR1 and CDR2: KGHDR and SFDVKD. The CDR3 is 17 residues long. With 2 bases removed from V and 6 bases from J, the gap between germline ends came to 21 bases. The CDR3: CATSDSLVPASTNGYTF. In nucleotides, the CDR3 is TGTGCCACCAGTGATTCTCTGGTCCCCGCCTCGACAAATGGCTACACCTTC.

This clonotype was seen a handful of times. This chain links TRBV19 with TRBJ2-3; D may be TRBD2 (7 bases). V was pared by 5 bases and J by 5 bases, with 20 bases between. CDR3 size: 16 residues. CDR1 is LNHDA and CDR2 is SQIVND in the germline V gene (reference sequence). The CDR3 is CASSREGGRVVDTQYF. The CDR3 nucleotides are TGTGCCAGTAGTCGAGAGGGGGGGCGGGTCGTAGATACGCAGTATTTT.

This clonotype has more than one count but fewer than ten. The chain employs TRBV19 and TRBJ2-1; 7 bases line up with TRBD2. This CDR3 has 17 residues. CDR1 is LNHDA and CDR2 is SQIVND in the germline V gene (reference sequence). V was pared by 9 bases and J by 1 base, with 15 bases of the junction left unmatched. The CDR3 DNA reads TGTGCCAGCCGGAGGGGTGGCACCGGGAGGTCCTACAATGAGCAGTTCTTC. Its translation is CASRRGGTGRSYNEQFF.

This clonotype was detected ten times or more. V is TRBV29-1 and J is TRBJ2-7; the D is unclear. This CDR3 spans 15 amino acids. Germline V CDR1 and CDR2: SQVTM, ANQGSEA. V was shortened by 1 base and J by 0 bases, with 13 bases between the two germline ends. The CDR3 DNA sequence: TGCAGCGTTGAAGTAGGGCAGAAAAGCTCCTACGAGCAGTACTTC. It specifies CSVEVGQKSSYEQYF.

This clonotype was found many times. The chain links TRBV2 to TRBJ2-1, with 7 nucleotides matching TRBD1. This CDR3 comprises 15 residues. J lost 0 bases, V lost 8 bases, and 7 bases had no gene match. Per germline, CDR1 SNHLY and CDR2 FYNNEI. The CDR3 nucleotides read TGTGCCAGCTCCGGACAGGCTCGCTCCTACAATGAGCAGTTCTTC. Translation: CASSGQARSYNEQFF.

The chain has TRBV12-3 or TRBV12-4 and TRBJ2-1; no clear D. The CDR3 runs to 14 residues. Trimming shortened V by 1 base and J by 2 bases, and 6 bases separated the two germline ends. CDR3 coding DNA: TGTGCCAGCAGTTTAGAGGCAGCCTACAATGAGCAGTTCTTC. Translation: CASSLEAAYNEQFF.

The chain has TRBV5-4 and TRBJ2-6; weak D call: TRBD1 (5 bases). Germline CDR1 reads SGHNT; CDR2 reads YYREEE (reference sequence). The CDR3 has 18 residues. Trimming left V 1 base short and J 0 bases short, with 14 bases between. CDR3 nucleotide sequence: TGTGCCAGCAGCTTGCTCACAGGCTATAGCTCTGGGGCCAACGTCCTGACTTTC. It yields the protein CASSLLTGYSSGANVLTF.

This clonotype came up a few times. The rearrangement uses TRBV5-1 and TRBJ2-3; 10 nucleotides align to TRBD2. The CDR3 runs 17 residues. Trimming cost V 4 bases and J 3 bases; bases outside gene matches: 11. Germline V gene sequence: CDR1 SGHRS, CDR2 YFSETQ. The CDR3 here is CASSPVAGGPITDTQYF. The CDR3, as DNA: TGCGCCAGCAGCCCGGTAGCGGGGGGCCCTATTACAGATACGCAGTATTTT.

The chain uses TRBV6-6 and TRBJ1-2; D unresolved. CDR3 length: 13 residues. Germline-derived CDR1 and CDR2 are MNHNY and SVGAGI (reference sequence). V shed 0 bases and J shed 5 bases, with 7 bases lying between them. The CDR3 nucleotides are TGTGCCAGCAGTTACTCAGTGAAATATGGCTACACCTTC. Encoded protein: CASSYSVKYGYTF.

In its sample, this clonotype was seen a few times. The V and J genes are TRBV20-1 and TRBJ2-3, with TRBD2 as a possible D gene (5 bases). The CDR3 extends over 15 amino acids. V was pared by 1 base and J by 2 bases, with 13 bases between. CDR1 is DFQATT and CDR2 is SNEGSKA in the germline V gene (reference sequence). DNA of the CDR3: TGCAGTGCTAGAGGGCCTAGCCTAAACACAGATACGCAGTATTTT. It specifies CSARGPSLNTDTQYF.

This clonotype has ten or more counts. This chain connects TRBV20-1 to TRBJ1-6, with a tentative D call TRBD1 (6 bases). Germline V lookup: CDR1 DFQATT, CDR2 SNEGSKA (reference sequence). CDR3 size: 15 residues. The ends were cut back, 3 bases at V and 7 bases at J, with 16 bases in the middle. CDR3 coding DNA: TGCAGTGCTAGTGGGGGGAGCAGGGGCAATTCACCCCTCCACTTT. Encoded protein: CSASGGSRGNSPLHF.

The chain links TRBV3-1 to TRBJ2-5; 11 bases agree with TRBD2. Looked up from germline, CDR1 is LGHDT and CDR2 is YNNKEL (reference sequence). The V segment lost 1 base and the J segment 5 bases; nucleotides outside the gene matches: 9. The CDR3 sequence is 17 residues long. The CDR3 sequence is CASSQGVAGGIWETQYF. DNA of the CDR3: TGTGCCAGCAGCCAAGGGGTAGCGGGAGGGATTTGGGAGACCCAGTACTTC.

This clonotype was seen more than once but under ten times. The chain links TRBV29-1 to TRBJ2-7; D is ambiguous. The CDR3 is 12 residues long. The germline CDR1 and CDR2 sequences are SQVTM and ANQGSEA. Trimming removed 6 bases from V and 3 bases from J, with 12 bases in between. CDR3 sequence reads: CSVGNNGYEQYF. CDR3 DNA sequence: TGCAGCGTGGGCAATAACGGCTACGAGCAGTACTTC.

V and J are TRBV20-1 and TRBJ2-2; 8 bases line up with TRBD1. The CDR3 has 14 residues. Germline V gene sequence: CDR1 DFQATT, CDR2 SNEGSKA (reference sequence). V lost 2 bases, J lost 10 bases, and 9 bases stayed unmatched. The CDR3 is CSARIAGQGMELFF. The CDR3 nucleotides read TGCAGTGCTAGAATCGCAGGACAGGGTATGGAGCTGTTTTTT.

The sample holds a few counts of this clonotype. This chain uses TRBV2 with TRBJ1-1; D unresolved. Trimming stripped 3 bases from V and 4 bases from J, with 15 bases between. This CDR3 has 15 amino acids. Germline V lookup: CDR1 SNHLY, CDR2 FYNNEI. The CDR3 loop reads CASSERRVWGTEAFF. The CDR3 DNA sequence: TGTGCCAGCAGTGAGAGGAGGGTGTGGGGCACTGAAGCTTTCTTT.

Of note for this clonotype: Since a much larger clone is just one base distant, this may be a read error. Written as DNA, the CDR3 is TGTGCCAGCAGTTTATGGAGGGGTCAGCAGTTCTTC. As protein: CASSLWRGQQFF. The chain employs TRBV28 and TRBJ2-1, with D perhaps being TRBD1 or TRBD2 (5 bases each). Looked up from germline, CDR1 is MDHEN and CDR2 is SYDVKM. Trimming shortened V by 0 bases and J by 11 bases, and 8 bases separated the two germline ends. The CDR3 runs 12 residues.

This clonotype was detected many times. This chain links TRBV29-1 with TRBJ1-1; D gene ambiguous. CDR3 length equals 13 residues. Germline assignment: CDR1 SQVTM and CDR2 ANQGSEA. Trimming took off 3 bases at V and 0 bases at J, with 8 bases between the two ends. The CDR3 DNA reads as TGCAGCGTTGAGGTACAGCTGAACACTGAAGCTTTCTTT. Translation: CSVEVQLNTEAFF.

This clonotype was found a few times. The CDR3 bases are TGTGCCATCAGTGAGTCGAACCAGGGGGTCACCGGGGAGCTGTTTTTT. It translates to CAISESNQGVTGELFF. This sequence joins TRBV10-3 and TRBJ2-2, with 7 bases aligning to TRBD1. Losses at the gene ends were 0 bases for V and 4 bases for J; bases not matched to a gene: 5. The V gene's germline CDR1 is ENHRY and CDR2 SYGVKD. The CDR3 runs to 16 residues.

This rearrangement joins TRBV6-6 to TRBJ2-1; tentatively, D is TRBD1 or TRBD2 (5 bases each). V shed 4 bases and J shed 8 bases, with 21 bases lying between them. Germline-derived CDR1 and CDR2 are MNHNY and SVGAGI (reference sequence). This CDR3 comprises 16 residues. The CDR3: CASSLAGTATAHEQFF. The DNA for the CDR3 is TGTGCCAGCAGTTTAGCCGGGACCGCGACCGCCCATGAGCAGTTCTTC.

This clonotype was detected many times. This sequence joins TRBV4-1 and TRBJ2-3, with D maybe TRBD1 (6 bases). Germline V gives CDR1 MGHRA, CDR2 YSYEKL. This CDR3 region has 17 residues. Trimming cost V 4 bases and J 5 bases, with 22 bases left between them. CDR3 in DNA: TGCGCCAGCAGCCCGTGGAACGGGGCAGGGGTAAGAGATACGCAGTATTTT. It specifies CASSPWNGAGVRDTQYF.

The gene calls are TRBV27 and TRBJ2-3; D is possibly TRBD2 (5 bases). V lost 5 bases and J 5 bases, leaving 20 bases between the germline ends. The CDR3 is made up of 16 amino acids. Looked up from germline, CDR1 is MNHEY and CDR2 is SMNVEV (reference sequence). CDR3 amino acids: CASSLLGPDRGDTQYF. In DNA, the CDR3 is TGTGCCAGCAGTCTTCTGGGCCCAGACCGGGGAGATACGCAGTATTTT.

The chain employs TRBV4-2 and TRBJ2-1; 10 positions match TRBD2. The length of the CDR3 is 16 residues. Germline V gene data show CDR1 as LGHNA and CDR2 as YNFKEQ. Unmatched junction bases numbered 4, after V lost 2 bases and J lost 3 bases. The DNA of the CDR3 is TGTGCCAGCAGCCAAAATCCTAGCGGGAGCTACAATGAGCAGTTCTTC. Protein sequence: CASSQNPSGSYNEQFF.

The chain is built from TRBV4-2 and TRBJ1-2; 12 bases agree with TRBD1. Per the germline V gene, CDR1 is LGHNA and CDR2 is YNFKEQ. The CDR3 covers 15 residues. V lost 4 bases to trimming and J lost 4 bases; unmatched junction nucleotides: 4. The CDR3 sequence is CASSPGQGASYGYTF. CDR3 DNA sequence: TGTGCCAGCAGCCCGGGACAGGGGGCCAGCTATGGCTACACCTTC.

This clonotype was observed a few times. The gene calls are TRBV18 and TRBJ2-1; 8 bases fit TRBD1. Germline V gene sequence: CDR1 KGHSH, CDR2 LQKENI. The CDR3 covers 14 residues. The J segment lost 6 bases and the V segment lost 3 bases, leaving 4 bases of the junction unmatched. The CDR3 DNA is TGTGCCAGCTCACCCGGACAGGGTGGCAATGAGCAGTTCTTC. As protein: CASSPGQGGNEQFF.

This clonotype came up many times. The rearrangement links TRBV6-5 to TRBJ2-2; 7 nucleotides align to TRBD1. The germline CDR1 and CDR2 sequences are MNHEY and SVGAGI. The ends lost 4 bases at V and 4 bases at J; junction bases unmatched: 6. CDR3 length: 15 residues. The CDR3 loop reads CASSFDRESTGELFF. CDR3 in DNA: TGTGCCAGCAGTTTCGACAGGGAATCCACCGGGGAGCTGTTTTTT.

The chain has TRBV15 and TRBJ2-7; a possible D gene is TRBD1 (6 bases). CDR1 and CDR2 (germline): LNHNV, YYDKDF (reference sequence). This CDR3 region has 13 residues. V was clipped by 0 bases and J by 6 bases, with 9 bases between them. As DNA, the CDR3 is TGTGCCACCAGCAGAGATCCAGGGGCCGAGCAGTACTTC. This gives the protein CATSRDPGAEQYF.

CDR3 in DNA: TGTGCCAGCAGCTGGGACGGGGATAATGAAAAACTGTTTTTT. As protein: CASSWDGDNEKLFF. V usage is TRBV7-8 and J usage is TRBJ1-4, with a weak D call TRBD1 (5 bases). V shed 4 bases and J shed 4 bases, with 10 bases lying between them. The CDR3 totals 14 residues. The germline V gene encodes CDR1 SGHVS and CDR2 FQNEAQ.

This clonotype was counted many times. This chain uses TRBV20-1 with TRBJ2-3, with D uncertain. CDR3 length: 12 amino acids. Trimming left V 5 bases short and J 2 bases short, with 8 bases between. Per the germline V gene, CDR1 is DFQATT and CDR2 is SNEGSKA (reference sequence). Here the CDR3 reads CSAQSPTDTQYF. In DNA form, the CDR3 reads TGCAGTGCTCAGTCCCCCACAGATACGCAGTATTTT.

This clonotype occurred a few times. The chain has TRBV5-6 and TRBJ2-7; D gene uncertain. CDR1 is SGHDT, CDR2 YYEEEE, per germline. V gave up 4 bases and J gave up 2 bases, with 10 bases separating them. The CDR3 loop spans 13 amino acids. The CDR3 bases are TGTGCCAGCAGCCCCGGCCGACCCTACGAGCAGTACTTC. Amino acids: CASSPGRPYEQYF.

This clonotype appeared a few times. The chain uses TRBV13 and TRBJ2-1; tentative D call: TRBD2 (6 bases). With 5 bases removed from V and 0 bases from J, the gap between germline ends came to 11 bases. In germline, CDR1 is PRHDT, CDR2 FYEKMQ (reference sequence). The CDR3 runs to 15 residues. CDR3 region: CASSPGVGSYNEQFF. The CDR3 nucleotides read TGTGCCAGCAGCCCGGGGGTGGGCTCCTACAATGAGCAGTTCTTC.

This clonotype came up many times. For the CDR3, the DNA is TGTGCCAGTAGTATTCGTGGGACCGGGAGGGGTTATGTGTTTTTT. This translates into CASSIRGTGRGYVFF. The chain joins TRBV19 to TRBJ1-4, with a tentative D call TRBD1 (5 bases). Germline CDR1 and CDR2: LNHDA and SQIVND (reference sequence). The CDR3 is 15 residues long. V was trimmed by 3 bases and J by 15 bases, leaving 23 bases between them.